The 21 T cell receptor beta chains below come from one sample, sequenced in a study of T-cell memory formation after mild COVID-19. Using its own MiXCR run on the 5' RACE reads, TCRdb lists one record per CDR3 protein. The sample includes about 540,000 distinct CDR3 sequences, about 20% of them seen just once. Sequencing was performed on PBMCs or a T cell subset sorted from them (not recorded which). These receptor sequences come from an adult woman who had mild COVID-19 (a few samples of this study predate the infection). Cell type and time point are not known.

The gene calls are TRBV7-6 and TRBJ2-5; TRBD2 aligns across 9 bases. The CDR3 is 17 residues long. Germline CDR1 reads SGHVS; CDR2 reads FNYEAQ. Trimming removed 3 bases from V and 0 bases from J; junction bases left unmatched: 8. As DNA, the CDR3 is TGTGCCAGCAGCTTTTCTGCTAGCGGGGAGTACCAAGAGACCCAGTACTTC. Protein: CASSFSASGEYQETQYF.

This clonotype has more than one count but fewer than ten. The DNA for the CDR3 is TGTGCCAGCAGTTTAATGCGGCCTAATGAAAAACTGTTTTTT. It encodes CASSLMRPNEKLFF. The chain couples TRBV12-3 or TRBV12-4 to TRBJ1-4, with no clear D. The length of the CDR3 is 14 residues. V was pared by 2 bases and J by 3 bases, with 7 bases between.

The chain combines TRBV6-4 with TRBJ2-1; 10 positions agree with TRBD1. Germline CDR1 MRHNA, CDR2 SNTAGT. CDR3 size: 15 residues. J lost 9 bases, V lost 0 bases, and 5 bases had no gene match. CDR3 protein: CASSDSRQGASEQFF. The CDR3 coding sequence is TGTGCCAGCAGTGACTCGAGACAGGGGGCGAGTGAGCAGTTCTTC.

There are a few counts of this clonotype. The chain couples TRBV13 to TRBJ1-2; 7 bases align to TRBD1. The CDR3 consists of 14 residues. Germline loops: CDR1 PRHDT, CDR2 FYEKMQ (reference sequence). Trimming took 4 bases from V and 5 from J; bases not matched to a gene: 7. CDR3: CASSSDRSLYGYTF. The CDR3 nucleotides are TGTGCCAGCAGCTCGGACAGGTCCCTGTATGGCTACACCTTC.

This chain links TRBV7-9 with TRBJ1-3; D is unclear. The CDR3 is made up of 15 amino acids. Germline V CDR1 and CDR2: SEHNR, FQNEAQ (reference sequence). Trimming shortened V by 5 bases and J by 4 bases, and 15 bases separated the two germline ends. CDR3 loop: CASSLRWTQGNTIYF. CDR3 DNA sequence: TGTGCCAGCAGCCTCCGGTGGACGCAAGGAAACACCATATATTTT.

Only a few counts were recorded for this clonotype. This chain uses TRBV4-1 with TRBJ2-7; possibly TRBD1 for D (6 bases). Germline CDR1 and CDR2: MGHRA and YSYEKL. With 1 base removed from V and 2 bases from J, the gap between germline ends came to 12 bases. This CDR3 spans 15 amino acids. CDR3: CASSQGAQGTYEQYF. The CDR3 nucleotides are TGCGCCAGCAGCCAAGGGGCACAGGGAACCTACGAGCAGTACTTC.

This chain uses TRBV5-1 with TRBJ1-1, with a tentative D call TRBD1 (6 bases). Per germline, CDR1 SGHRS and CDR2 YFSETQ. The CDR3 has 15 amino acids. Trimming cost V 1 base and J 6 bases, with 16 bases left between them. The CDR3 reads CASSLSTGTNSEAFF. In nucleotides, the CDR3 is TGCGCCAGCAGCTTGAGTACAGGGACAAATTCTGAAGCTTTCTTT.

This chain uses TRBV7-9 with TRBJ2-7, with unresolved D. Germline V lookup: CDR1 SEHNR, CDR2 FQNEAQ (reference sequence). Trimming removed 1 base from V and 4 bases from J, with 11 bases in between. This CDR3 is 14 amino acids long. CDR3 coding DNA: TGTGCCAGCAGCTTAGAGGGCTGGTGGTACGAGCAGTACTTC. It encodes CASSLEGWWYEQYF.

This rearrangement joins TRBV7-9 to TRBJ2-1; TRBD1 is a possible D gene (5 bases). The V gene's germline CDR1 is SEHNR and CDR2 FQNEAQ (reference sequence). V lost 4 bases and J lost 6, with 16 bases in between. CDR3 size: 15 residues. CDR3 region: CASSSISGSLNEQFF. CDR3 bases: TGTGCCAGCAGCTCAATTTCAGGGTCCCTCAATGAGCAGTTCTTC.

V usage is TRBV2 and J usage is TRBJ1-5, with 10 bases fitting TRBD1. This CDR3 has 14 residues. Trimming at V came to 4 bases and at J to 7 bases, leaving 4 bases not matched to a gene. In germline, CDR1 is SNHLY, CDR2 FYNNEI. CDR3 amino acids: CASSADRGSQPQHF. The DNA of the CDR3 is TGTGCCAGCAGTGCGGACAGGGGGTCCCAGCCCCAGCATTTT.

The chain uses TRBV25-1 and TRBJ1-2; 7 nucleotides align to TRBD1. The CDR3 spans 13 residues. Germline values: CDR1 MGHDK, CDR2 SYGVNS. V lost 5 bases and J lost 6; bases outside the gene matches: 6. CDR3 in amino acids: CASSTYRGHGYTF. DNA for the CDR3: TGTGCCAGCAGTACCTACAGGGGACATGGCTACACCTTC.

The table lists this clonotype with a few counts. An end of the junction does not agree with germline; a read error may underlie this. This chain connects TRBV30 to TRBJ2-3, with D perhaps matching TRBD1 (5 bases). Germline assignment: CDR1 GTSNPN and CDR2 SVGIG (reference sequence). CDR3 length: 14 amino acids. The CDR3 here is CAWNQGSPGPSHYF. In nucleotides, the CDR3 is TGTGCCTGGAACCAGGGATCCCCCGGACCGTCGCACTATTTT.

This clonotype was seen only a few times. This chain uses TRBV4-1 with TRBJ2-7; no clear D gene. The CDR3 sequence is 13 residues long. V lost 1 base and J lost 3, with 7 bases in between. CDR1 is MGHRA, CDR2 YSYEKL, per germline. The CDR3 is CASSQANDYEQYF. CDR3 bases: TGCGCCAGCAGCCAAGCGAATGACTACGAGCAGTACTTC.

The gene calls are TRBV6-1 and TRBJ2-2; unclear D gene. V shed 0 bases and J shed 7 bases, with 3 bases lying between them. The CDR3 contains 12 residues. CDR1 MNHNS and CDR2 SASEGT come from the germline V gene. The CDR3 nucleotides are TGTGCCAGCAGTGAAGCCAGCGGGGAGCTGTTTTTT. Amino acids: CASSEASGELFF.

This clonotype was counted a few times. The chain's CDR3 is CASTLGLGGVLRGDTQYF. The CDR3 DNA follows: TGTGCCAGCACCCTAGGCCTCGGCGGGGTCTTAAGGGGAGATACGCAGTATTTT. The V and J genes are TRBV7-2 and TRBJ2-3; tentatively, D is TRBD2 (6 bases). The ends were cut back, 7 bases at V and 5 bases at J, with 28 bases in the middle. The CDR3 covers 18 residues. CDR1 SGHTA and CDR2 FQGNSA come from the germline V gene.

This clonotype showed up many times. This chain links TRBV4-2 with TRBJ2-1; 9 positions match TRBD2. The junction had 9 bases not matched to a gene; V was cut back by 5 bases and J by 7 bases. The CDR3 consists of 15 residues. CDR1 and CDR2 from the germline V gene are LGHNA and YNFKEQ. This chain's CDR3 is CASSYSSGGRNEQFF. The CDR3 nucleotides are TGTGCCAGCAGCTATAGTAGCGGGGGCCGGAATGAGCAGTTCTTC.

This clonotype was seen a few times. V is TRBV12-3 or TRBV12-4 and J is TRBJ2-2, with D perhaps TRBD1 or TRBD2 (7 bases each). V was pared by 4 bases and J by 9 bases, with 21 bases between. This CDR3 is 16 amino acids long. Written as DNA, the CDR3 is TGTGCCAGCAGTTATAACAGGGGAGCGGGGATCCGGGAGCTGTTTTTT. This gives the protein CASSYNRGAGIRELFF.

This clonotype was observed a few times. This chain links TRBV6-6 with TRBJ2-5; the match to TRBD1 covers 10 bases. CDR1 is MNHNY and CDR2 is SVGAGI in the germline V gene (reference sequence). J lost 5 bases, V lost 8 bases, and 11 bases had no gene match. The CDR3 contains 15 residues. CDR3 in amino acids: CASLNFGTGDETQYF. The CDR3 DNA follows: TGTGCCAGCCTCAATTTCGGGACAGGGGACGAGACCCAGTACTTC.

CDR3 region: CASSRDFSTTQYF. The CDR3 coding sequence is TGTGCCAGCAGCCGGGACTTCTCGACGACCCAGTACTTC. The chain combines TRBV11-2 with TRBJ2-5; tentatively, D is TRBD2 (6 bases). The V end was cut by 5 bases, the J end by 7 bases, with 14 bases between. The CDR3 is 13 amino acids. Germline CDR1 and CDR2: SGHAT and FQNNGV.

This clonotype was observed many times. V usage is TRBV7-2 and J usage is TRBJ2-7; maybe TRBD2 (7 bases). The germline CDR1 and CDR2 sequences are SGHTA and FQGNSA. Trimming removed 1 base from V and 3 bases from J, with 13 bases in between. There are 15 residues in the CDR3. The CDR3 protein is CASSLEGGGRYEQYF. DNA for the CDR3: TGTGCCAGCAGCTTAGAGGGGGGGGGTCGCTACGAGCAGTACTTC.

This clonotype occurred a few times. This chain joins TRBV10-2 and TRBJ2-1; TRBD2 agrees at 9 bases. V gave up 6 bases and J gave up 4 bases; unmatched junction bases: 10. This CDR3 is 16 amino acids long. Looked up from germline, CDR1 is WSHSY and CDR2 is SAAADI. The CDR3 is CASSPVGGRDYNEQFF. DNA for the CDR3: TGCGCCAGCAGCCCGGTAGGCGGGAGGGATTACAATGAGCAGTTCTTC.